Presented here are 3 T cell receptor beta chains from one specimen sequenced in a study of T cells in women clearing cervical HPV infection. This table comes from immunoSEQ multiplex PCR, and its TCRdb copy is limited to in-frame clones, with some not included. The sample has approximately 49,000 clones. The material sequenced was blood buffy coat. Source of these receptors: a woman aged 18 to 75 with a cervical HPV16 infection that either progressed to CIN3+ or cleared (not recorded which).

Concerning this clone: The CDR3 end falls 3 residues outside the read, so it is completed with the germline J gene. The rearrangement joins TRBV20-1 to TRBJ2-1; D may be TRBD2 (5 bases). CDR1 is DFQATT, CDR2 SNEGSKA, per germline (reference sequence). The CDR3 consists of 13 residues. The germline V and J ends were trimmed by 3 bases and 9 bases, with 15 bases remaining between them. This CDR3 reads CSARGLATTEQFF. The sequenced CDR3 bases are TGCAGTGCTAGGGGTCTAGCCACTACTGAG.

A word on this clone: With the read ending 3 residues before the CDR3 end, the germline J gene is used to fill in that end. V is TRBV5-1 and J is TRBJ2-3, with D perhaps matching TRBD2 (6 bases). Per germline, CDR1 SGHRS and CDR2 YFSETQ. The length of the CDR3 is 15 residues. V was cut by 0 bases and J by 2 bases, with 10 bases left in between. The CDR3 DNA, read in part, is TGCGCCAGCAGCTTGGACGGGACTTTCACAGATACG. Amino acid sequence: CASSLDGTFTDT. The CDR3 in full is CASSLDGTFTDTQYF.

As for this clone: The missing CDR3 end, 3 residues past where the read stops, is filled in from the germline J gene. The chain recombines TRBV28 with TRBJ2-1; a possible D gene is TRBD2 (5 bases). V lost 6 bases, J lost 4 bases, and 7 bases lay in between. CDR3 length: 12 residues. CDR1 and CDR2 (germline): MDHEN, SYDVKM. This CDR3 is CASRRAYNEQFF. The part of the CDR3 DNA that was read is TGTGCCAGCAGGCGGGCATACAATGAG.